Following are 16 T cell receptor beta chains from one sample sequenced in a study of cytomegalovirus exposure and HLA in healthy donors. The PCR contained 60 Vbeta and 13 Jbeta primers. Profiled with immunoSEQ multiplex PCR; TCRdb holds only in-frame clones, not every one. The sample includes 150,000 to 200,000 clones, around three quarters of them seen just once. Sequencing was carried out using PBMCs. These receptor sequences come from a woman under 40 in good health and CMV-seropositive.

This clone was counted once. The rearrangement joins TRBV6-5 to TRBJ1-4; tentative D call: TRBD1 (6 bases). Germline assignment: CDR1 MNHEY and CDR2 SVGAGI. This CDR3 is built from 13 residues. V was clipped by 8 bases and J by 8 bases, with 15 bases between them. CDR3 protein: CASRRGAVEKLFF. CDR3 DNA: TGTGCCAGCCGACGGGGGGCAGTGGAAAAACTGTTTTTT.

The V gene is TRBV10-3, the J gene TRBJ2-1; 9 nucleotides agree with TRBD2. Germline V gene sequence: CDR1 ENHRY, CDR2 SYGVKD. The V segment lost 10 bases and the J segment 2 bases; nucleotides outside the gene matches: 6. The CDR3 loop spans 14 amino acids. This chain's CDR3 is CANSAGGPYNEQFF. The CDR3, as DNA: TGTGCCAACTCAGCGGGGGGCCCCTACAATGAGCAGTTCTTC.

The V and J genes are TRBV19 and TRBJ1-1; 8 nucleotides match TRBD1. This CDR3 has 15 residues. The trim removed 3 bases at V and 5 bases at J, leaving 8 bases unmatched. In germline, CDR1 is LNHDA, CDR2 SQIVND (reference sequence). CDR3 region: CASSIPWTGRTEAFF. In nucleotides, the CDR3 is TGTGCCAGTAGTATTCCCTGGACAGGGCGGACTGAAGCTTTCTTT.

This clone was observed many times. The J gene is TRBJ1-4, the V gene TRBV19; possible D gene TRBD1, 5 bases. Trimming took 2 bases from V and 8 from J, leaving 15 bases between them. The CDR3 contains 15 residues. From germline, CDR1 is LNHDA and CDR2 SQIVND (reference sequence). The CDR3 DNA is TGTGCCAGTAGTATACGGCAGGGCGAACGAGAAAAACTGTTTTTT. This translates into CASSIRQGEREKLFF.

This clone occurred a few times. The chain is built from TRBV4-1 and TRBJ1-5; no firm D call. Looked up from germline, CDR1 is MGHRA and CDR2 is YSYEKL. The CDR3 is 17 amino acids. V dropped 1 base and J dropped 4 bases, with 17 bases sitting between them. The CDR3 reads CASSQGDGRERNQPQHF. CDR3 DNA: TGCGCCAGCAGCCAAGGGGATGGTCGGGAGAGGAATCAGCCCCAGCATTTT.

This chain joins TRBV4-1 and TRBJ1-1; tentatively, D is TRBD1 (5 bases). The V and J ends lost 0 bases and 8 bases respectively, with 13 bases between them. This CDR3 contains 14 residues. Germline loops: CDR1 MGHRA, CDR2 YSYEKL. The CDR3 region is CASSQDEGRGEAFF. DNA of the CDR3: TGCGCCAGCAGCCAAGATGAGGGGCGGGGGGAAGCTTTCTTT.

This chain connects TRBV30 to TRBJ2-1, with D hard to call. The ends were cut back, 4 bases at V and 7 bases at J, with 11 bases in the middle. This CDR3 spans 12 amino acids. The germline V gene encodes CDR1 GTSNPN and CDR2 SVGIG (reference sequence). The CDR3 sequence is CAWTSFGNEQFF. The CDR3 nucleotides are TGTGCCTGGACTTCCTTCGGGAATGAGCAGTTCTTC.

The chain couples TRBV7-8 to TRBJ2-1; the match to TRBD2 covers 11 bases. The CDR3 consists of 13 residues. V lost 5 bases, J lost 8 bases, and 2 bases stayed unmatched. Germline assignment: CDR1 SGHVS and CDR2 FQNEAQ. CDR3 residues: CASSQGLADEQFF. CDR3 nucleotides: TGTGCCAGCAGCCAGGGACTAGCGGATGAGCAGTTCTTC.

The gene calls are TRBV7-3 and TRBJ2-1; TRBD2 aligns across 7 bases. CDR1 and CDR2 from the germline V gene are SGHTA and FQGTGA. The V segment lost 7 bases and the J segment 9 bases; nucleotides outside the gene matches: 6. The CDR3 covers 12 residues. CDR3 in DNA: TGTGCCAGCACCGCCGGGGGGACTGAGCAGTTCTTC. This translates into CASTAGGTEQFF.

The genes are TRBV9 and TRBJ1-3; TRBD1 matches at 7 bases. With 4 bases clipped from V and 2 bases from J, the junction kept 9 bases outside the gene matches. The CDR3 has 16 amino acids. In germline, CDR1 is SGDLS, CDR2 YYNGEE. The CDR3 DNA sequence: TGTGCCAGCAGCCCGACAGGGACTCCTCCTGGAAACACCATATATTTT. Translation gives CASSPTGTPPGNTIYF.

J is TRBJ2-5 and V is TRBV7-3; 10 bases fit TRBD2. The last part of the DNA fits TRBJ2-7 better; the J call may be wrong. The V gene's germline CDR1 is SGHTA and CDR2 FQGTGA. This CDR3 has 16 residues. The CDR3 DNA follows: TGTGCCAGCAGTTCCTCAGCGGGAGGGAAAAACTACGAGCAGTACTTC. Residues: CASSSSAGGKNYEQYF.

The J gene is TRBJ1-2, the V gene TRBV6-5, with TRBD1 matching 7 bases. V gave up 6 bases and J gave up 5 bases; unmatched junction bases: 9. Germline CDR1 MNHEY, CDR2 SVGAGI. There are 14 residues in the CDR3. CDR3 loop: CASSPDREAYGYTF. CDR3 DNA: TGTGCCAGCAGCCCCGACAGGGAGGCTTATGGCTACACCTTC.

The CDR3 here is CASSRGMFTGELFF. The CDR3 bases are TGTGCCAGCAGCAGGGGTATGTTCACCGGGGAGCTGTTTTTT. The chain couples TRBV11-2 to TRBJ2-2; D possibly corresponds to TRBD1 (5 bases). The V end lost 5 bases, the J end lost 4 bases, and 11 bases lay between the germline ends. The CDR3 is 14 residues long. Germline V lookup: CDR1 SGHAT, CDR2 FQNNGV.

As to this clone: Other DNA sequences of this sample code for an identical CDR3. This sequence joins TRBV2 and TRBJ2-1, with D possibly TRBD2 on 5 matching bases. The V gene's germline CDR1 is SNHLY and CDR2 FYNNEI. V was clipped by 0 bases and J by 2 bases, with 17 bases between them. The CDR3 is 18 amino acids. CDR3 DNA: TGTGCCAGCAGTGAAGCGAATATAGCGTCTCATGCCTACAATGAGCAGTTCTTC. It specifies CASSEANIASHAYNEQFF.

This clone was found once. V gene TRBV14 combines with J gene TRBJ2-5; 7 nucleotides align to TRBD2. The junction had 4 bases not matched to a gene; V was cut back by 4 bases and J by 2 bases. There are 14 residues in the CDR3. CDR1 is SGHDN and CDR2 is FVKESK in the germline V gene. The CDR3 DNA reads as TGTGCCAGCAGCCCGCGGGGGTGGCAAGAGACCCAGTACTTC. This codes for CASSPRGWQETQYF.

Points on this clone: A junction end diverges from the germline sequence, so it may reflect a read error. The V call is TRBV7-9, the J call TRBJ2-7, with 9 bases lining up with TRBD1. The germline V gene encodes CDR1 SEHNR and CDR2 FQNEAQ (reference sequence). CDR3 size: 15 residues. CDR3 bases: TGTTCCAGCAGCTTACTCGGGGACAGGGCCTACGAGCAGTACTTC. This encodes CSSSLLGDRAYEQYF.